This T cell receptor beta chain was sequenced for a study of CD8+ T cells in alopecia areata. Findings and caveats of the study: There were also resident alphabeta T cells of normal skin sequenced in scalp samples.

About this clone: Its matching antigen is unknown.

As to treatment: oral pan-JAK inhibitor, 5-10 mg twice daily. Sequencing templates came from extracted RNA that was reverse transcribed into cDNA. TCRdb's table, derived via immunoSEQ multiplex PCR, lists solely in-frame clones and lacks some. Here the sample spans 150,000 or so clones, 50% to 75% being singletons. Germline CDR1 and CDR2: ENHRY and SYGVKD. This CDR3 region has 11 residues. V lost 3 bases to trimming and J lost 8 bases, with 7 bases between them. The gene calls are TRBV10-3 and TRBJ1-1, with D tentatively TRBD1 (5 bases). The clonotype was recovered from a human donor with alopecia areata. Sequenced here: CD4+ T cells sorted from blood, sampled between weeks 55 and 65, from a patient treated with tofacitinib. The chain's CDR3 is CAISEGTEAFF. Here the CDR3 DNA reads TGTGCCATCAGTGAAGGGACGGAAGCTTTCTTT.